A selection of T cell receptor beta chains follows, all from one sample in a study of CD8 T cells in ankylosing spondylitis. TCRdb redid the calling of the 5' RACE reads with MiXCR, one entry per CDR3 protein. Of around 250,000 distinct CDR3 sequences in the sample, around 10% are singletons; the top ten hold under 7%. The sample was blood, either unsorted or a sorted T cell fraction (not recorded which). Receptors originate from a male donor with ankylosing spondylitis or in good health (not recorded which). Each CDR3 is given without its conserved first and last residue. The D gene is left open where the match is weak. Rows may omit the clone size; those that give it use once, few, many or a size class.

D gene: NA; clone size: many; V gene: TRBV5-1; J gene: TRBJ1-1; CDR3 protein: ASMGGARAEAF
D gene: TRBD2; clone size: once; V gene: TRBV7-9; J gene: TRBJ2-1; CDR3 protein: ASSRRGLAGVYNEQF
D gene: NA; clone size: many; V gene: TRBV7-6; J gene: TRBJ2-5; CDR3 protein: ASSNIDRKKAETQY
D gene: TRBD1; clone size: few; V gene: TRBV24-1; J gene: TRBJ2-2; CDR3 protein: ATSGQENTGELF
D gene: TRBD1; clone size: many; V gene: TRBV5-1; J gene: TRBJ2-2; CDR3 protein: ASSDKTGFTGELF
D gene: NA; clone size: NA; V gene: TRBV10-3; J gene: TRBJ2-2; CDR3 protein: AISEPGRNTGELF
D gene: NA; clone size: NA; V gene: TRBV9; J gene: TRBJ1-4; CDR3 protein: ASSGSGTTNEKLF
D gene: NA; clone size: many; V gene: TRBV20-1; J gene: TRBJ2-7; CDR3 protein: SAYVGTQPNREQY
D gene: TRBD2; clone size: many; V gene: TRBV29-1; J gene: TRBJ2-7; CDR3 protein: SVVSSGGRYEQY
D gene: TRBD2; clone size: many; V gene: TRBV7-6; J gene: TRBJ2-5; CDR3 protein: ASSFSGLGETQY
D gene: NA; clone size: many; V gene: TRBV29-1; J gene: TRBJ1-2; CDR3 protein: SVAGGPRVPYGYT
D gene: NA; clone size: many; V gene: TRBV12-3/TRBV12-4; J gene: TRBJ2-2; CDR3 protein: ASSLGGRDTGELF
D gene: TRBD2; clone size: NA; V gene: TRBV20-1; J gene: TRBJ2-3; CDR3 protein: SGQASGPSTDTQY
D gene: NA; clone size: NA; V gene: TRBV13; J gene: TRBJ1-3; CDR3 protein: ASSPGLGGNTIY
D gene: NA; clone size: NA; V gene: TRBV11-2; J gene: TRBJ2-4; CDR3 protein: ASRHPGRRGNIQY
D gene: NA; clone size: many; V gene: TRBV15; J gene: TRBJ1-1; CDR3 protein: ATSRGGGNTEAF
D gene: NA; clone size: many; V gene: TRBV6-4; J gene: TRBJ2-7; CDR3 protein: ASSRDWTTEQY
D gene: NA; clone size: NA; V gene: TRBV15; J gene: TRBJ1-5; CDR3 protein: ATSRASNQPQH
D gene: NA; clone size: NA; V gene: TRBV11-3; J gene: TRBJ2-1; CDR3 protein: ASSLEGGSHNEQF
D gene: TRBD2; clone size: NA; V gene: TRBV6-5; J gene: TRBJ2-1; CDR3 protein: ASSYERGSPSSYNEQF
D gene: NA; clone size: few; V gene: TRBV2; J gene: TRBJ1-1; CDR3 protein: ASSEGGQMNTEAF
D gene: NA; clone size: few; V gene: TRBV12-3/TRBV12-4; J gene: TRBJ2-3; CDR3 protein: ASSFSNTQY
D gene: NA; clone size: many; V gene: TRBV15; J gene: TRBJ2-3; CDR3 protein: ATSRDLQGTDTQY
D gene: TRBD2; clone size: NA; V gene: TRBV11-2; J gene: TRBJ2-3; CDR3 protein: ASSLGPVRELSRGAQY
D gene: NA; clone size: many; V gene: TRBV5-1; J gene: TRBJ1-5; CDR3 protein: ASSLVGGDQPQH
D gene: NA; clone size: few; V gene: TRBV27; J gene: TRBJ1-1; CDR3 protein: ASSFRRSTTEAF
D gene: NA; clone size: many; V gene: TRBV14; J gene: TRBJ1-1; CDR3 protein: ASTPYGVANTEAF
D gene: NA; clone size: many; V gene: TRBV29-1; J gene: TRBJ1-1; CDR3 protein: SAGRQTLNTEAF
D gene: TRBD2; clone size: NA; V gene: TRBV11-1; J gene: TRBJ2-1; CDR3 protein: ASSLSGGRTYNEQF
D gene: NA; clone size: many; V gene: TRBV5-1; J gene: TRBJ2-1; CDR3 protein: ASSFTRPPYNEQF
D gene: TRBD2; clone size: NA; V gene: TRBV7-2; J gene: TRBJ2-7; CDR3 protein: ASSPPGLPYEQC
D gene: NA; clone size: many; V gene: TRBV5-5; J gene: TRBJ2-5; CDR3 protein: ASRSQGSQETQY